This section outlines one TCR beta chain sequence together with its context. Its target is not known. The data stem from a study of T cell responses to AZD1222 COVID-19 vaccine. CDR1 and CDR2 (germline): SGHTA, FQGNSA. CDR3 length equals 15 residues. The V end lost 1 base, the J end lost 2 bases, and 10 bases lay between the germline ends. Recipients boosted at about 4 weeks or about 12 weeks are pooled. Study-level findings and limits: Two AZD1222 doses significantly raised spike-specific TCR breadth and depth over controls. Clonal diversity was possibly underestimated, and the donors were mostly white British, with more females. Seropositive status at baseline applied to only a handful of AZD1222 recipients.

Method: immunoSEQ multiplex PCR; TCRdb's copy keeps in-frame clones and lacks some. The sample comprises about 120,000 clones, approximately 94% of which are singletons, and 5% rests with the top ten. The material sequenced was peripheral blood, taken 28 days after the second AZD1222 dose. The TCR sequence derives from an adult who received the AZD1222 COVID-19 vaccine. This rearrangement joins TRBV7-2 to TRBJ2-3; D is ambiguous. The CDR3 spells CASSLDGRNTDTQYF. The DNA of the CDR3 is TGTGCCAGCAGCTTAGACGGCCGGAACACAGATACGCAGTATTTT.